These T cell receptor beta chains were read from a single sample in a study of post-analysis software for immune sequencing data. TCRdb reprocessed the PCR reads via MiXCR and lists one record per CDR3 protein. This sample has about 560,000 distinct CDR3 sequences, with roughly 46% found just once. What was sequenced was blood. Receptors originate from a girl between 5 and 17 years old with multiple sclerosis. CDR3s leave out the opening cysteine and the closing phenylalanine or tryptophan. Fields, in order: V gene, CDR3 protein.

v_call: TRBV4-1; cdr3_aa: ASSQVVGAETQY
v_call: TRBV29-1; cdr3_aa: SVEVQRPGNIIETQY
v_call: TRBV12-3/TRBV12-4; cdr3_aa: ASSPVGPGLSYEQY
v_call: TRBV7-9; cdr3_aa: ASSLEKNYGYT
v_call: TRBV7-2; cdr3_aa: ASSPFRSSGFTDTQY
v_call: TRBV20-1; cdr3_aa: SASQGPGYEQY
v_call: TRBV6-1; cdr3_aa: ASREGLAGTYEQF
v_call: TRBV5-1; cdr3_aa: ASSLETGRGSYEQY
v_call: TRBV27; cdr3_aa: ASIDRKETQY
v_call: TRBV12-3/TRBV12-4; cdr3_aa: ASTAQPWEQF
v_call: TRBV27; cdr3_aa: ASSDRQY
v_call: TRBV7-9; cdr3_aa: ASSVSEGPTDTQY
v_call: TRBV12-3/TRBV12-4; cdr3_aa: ASSLSESPHKQF
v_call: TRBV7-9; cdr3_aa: ASTGSSEQY
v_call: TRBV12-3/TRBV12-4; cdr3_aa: ASSFGAARARYEQY
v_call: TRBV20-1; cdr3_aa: RVRRGPDGYT
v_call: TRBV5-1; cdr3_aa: ASSLDPGQLSYEQY
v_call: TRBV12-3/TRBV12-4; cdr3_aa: ASRQAGTPGSYGYT
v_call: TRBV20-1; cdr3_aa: SARSSGSSSYEQY
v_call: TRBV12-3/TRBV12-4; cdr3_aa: ASRRRGNYGYT
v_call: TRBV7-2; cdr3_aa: ASSLGNRAYGYT
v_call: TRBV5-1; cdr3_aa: ASSRYGTDTSTDTQY
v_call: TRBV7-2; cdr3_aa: ASSLARREANYGYT
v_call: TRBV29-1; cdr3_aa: SVGQDNEKLF
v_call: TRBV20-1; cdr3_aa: SAPSYFRTGASETQY
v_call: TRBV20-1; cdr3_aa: SARDTGGYGYT
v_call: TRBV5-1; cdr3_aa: ASTQGGSLYEQY
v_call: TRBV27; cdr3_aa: ASSFLLSSYNEQF
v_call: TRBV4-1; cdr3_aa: ASSQEWSDYEQY
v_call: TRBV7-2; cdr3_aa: ASSSYPTAGSYEQY
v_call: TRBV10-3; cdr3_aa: AISGSTSGVSTDTQY
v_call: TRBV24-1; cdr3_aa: ATSDISEQY
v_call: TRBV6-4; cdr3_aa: ASSDVAGGPDIQY
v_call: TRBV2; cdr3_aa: ASSDRPLPEAF
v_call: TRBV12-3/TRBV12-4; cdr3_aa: ASRAGGAQY
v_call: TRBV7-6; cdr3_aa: ASSREINTGELF
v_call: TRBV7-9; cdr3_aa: ASRRAGPNEQF
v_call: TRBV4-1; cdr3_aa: ASSQKATPSGGPNAQY